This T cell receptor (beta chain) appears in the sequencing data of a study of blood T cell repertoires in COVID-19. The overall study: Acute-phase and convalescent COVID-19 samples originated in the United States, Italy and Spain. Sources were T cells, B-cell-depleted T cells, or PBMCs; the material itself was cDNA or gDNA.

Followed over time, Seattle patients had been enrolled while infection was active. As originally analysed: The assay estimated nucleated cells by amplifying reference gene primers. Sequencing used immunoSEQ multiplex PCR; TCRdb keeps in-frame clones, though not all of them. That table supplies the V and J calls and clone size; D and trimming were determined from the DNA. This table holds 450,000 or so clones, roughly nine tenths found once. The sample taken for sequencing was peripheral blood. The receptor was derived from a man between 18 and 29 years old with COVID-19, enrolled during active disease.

The CDR3 DNA reads TGTGCCAGCAGCCGATTAATCGGACAGGGGACGGAGACCCAGTACTTC. Protein: CASSRLIGQGTETQYF. This chain joins TRBV7-9 and TRBJ2-5; the match to TRBD1 covers 9 bases. CDR1 and CDR2 (germline): SEHNR, FQNEAQ (reference sequence). V gave up 5 bases and J gave up 5 bases; unmatched junction bases: 12. The CDR3 length is 16 residues.